This entry describes one T cell receptor (beta chain). The data belong to a study of blood T cell repertoires in COVID-19. Study at large: The United States, Italy and Spain provided the acute and convalescent COVID-19 samples. PBMCs, B-cell-depleted T cells, or T cells provided the cDNA or gDNA that made up the material.

Trimming cost V 3 bases and J 0 bases, with 20 bases left between them. The CDR3 sequence is 18 residues long. CDR1 MGHRA and CDR2 YSYEKL come from the germline V gene. As originally analysed: Counts of nucleated cells, estimated from reference gene primer amplification, were obtained. TCRdb's copy holds only in-frame clones and misses some; the assay was immunoSEQ multiplex PCR. D and trimming were read from the DNA, whereas the V and J calls and clone size are those reported in that table. Of around 300,000 clones listed, roughly 88% are singletons. Source material: peripheral blood. This receptor was identified in a woman in her 70s with acute or convalescent COVID-19. V gene TRBV4-1 combines with J gene TRBJ1-1, with TRBD1 as a possible D gene (5 bases). The CDR3 DNA sequence: TGCGCCAGCAGCCATGCGGGACGGCTAAGTGTGTTGAACACTGAAGCTTTCTTT. The encoded protein is CASSHAGRLSVLNTEAFF.